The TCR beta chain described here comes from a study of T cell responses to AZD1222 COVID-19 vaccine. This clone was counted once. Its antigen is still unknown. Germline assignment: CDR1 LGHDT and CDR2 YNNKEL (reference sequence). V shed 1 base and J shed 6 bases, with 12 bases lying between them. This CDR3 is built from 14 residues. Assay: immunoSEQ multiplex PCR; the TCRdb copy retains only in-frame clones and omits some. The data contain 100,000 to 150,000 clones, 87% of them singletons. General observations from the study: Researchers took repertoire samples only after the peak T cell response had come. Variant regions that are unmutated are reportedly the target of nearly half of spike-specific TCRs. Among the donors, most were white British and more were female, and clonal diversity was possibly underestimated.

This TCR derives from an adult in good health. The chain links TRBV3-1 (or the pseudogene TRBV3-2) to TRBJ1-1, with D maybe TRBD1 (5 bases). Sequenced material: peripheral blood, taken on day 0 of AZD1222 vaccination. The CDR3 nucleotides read TGTGCCAGCAGCCAAGGGGTATGGGGACCTGAAGCTTTCTTT. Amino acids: CASSQGVWGPEAFF.